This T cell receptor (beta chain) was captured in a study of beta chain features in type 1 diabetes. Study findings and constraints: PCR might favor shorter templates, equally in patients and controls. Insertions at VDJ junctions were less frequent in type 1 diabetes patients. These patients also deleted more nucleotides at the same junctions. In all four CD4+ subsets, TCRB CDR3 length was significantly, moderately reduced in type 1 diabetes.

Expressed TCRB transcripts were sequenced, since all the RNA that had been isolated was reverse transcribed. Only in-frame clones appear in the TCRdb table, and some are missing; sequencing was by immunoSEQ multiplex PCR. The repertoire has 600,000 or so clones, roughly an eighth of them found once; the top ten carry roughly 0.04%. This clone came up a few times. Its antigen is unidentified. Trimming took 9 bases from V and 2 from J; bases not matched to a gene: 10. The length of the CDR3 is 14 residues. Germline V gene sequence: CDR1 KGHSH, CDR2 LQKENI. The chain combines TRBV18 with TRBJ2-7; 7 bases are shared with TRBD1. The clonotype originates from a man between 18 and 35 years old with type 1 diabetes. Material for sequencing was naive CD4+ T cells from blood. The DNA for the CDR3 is TGTGCCAGTAGCTTGGACAGGACACCCTACGAGCAGTACTTC. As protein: CASSLDRTPYEQYF.